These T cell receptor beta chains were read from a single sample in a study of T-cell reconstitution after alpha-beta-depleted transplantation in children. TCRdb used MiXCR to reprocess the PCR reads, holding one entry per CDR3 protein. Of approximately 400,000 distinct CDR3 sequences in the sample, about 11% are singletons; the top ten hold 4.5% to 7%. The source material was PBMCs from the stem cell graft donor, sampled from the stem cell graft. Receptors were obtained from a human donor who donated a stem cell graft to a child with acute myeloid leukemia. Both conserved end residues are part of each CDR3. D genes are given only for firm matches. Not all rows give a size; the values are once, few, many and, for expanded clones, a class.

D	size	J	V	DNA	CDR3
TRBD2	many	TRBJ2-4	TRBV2	TGTGCCAGCAGCGCCCTTGGACTAGCGGGGCAAAACATTCAGTACTTC	CASSALGLAGQNIQYF
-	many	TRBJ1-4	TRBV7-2	TGTGCCAGCAGCTTAGGGATTGTCGATCAAAAACTGTTTTTT	CASSLGIVDQKLFF
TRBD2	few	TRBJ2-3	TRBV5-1	TGCGCCAGCAGCTTGGACCTAGCGGGACAGGATACGCAGTATTTT	CASSLDLAGQDTQYF
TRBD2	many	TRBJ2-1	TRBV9	TGTGCCAGCAGCCCCGGACTAGCGGGGGCCAATGAGCAGTTCTTC	CASSPGLAGANEQFF
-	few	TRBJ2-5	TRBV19	TGTGCCAGTAGTATATTCCCAGGACAGCAAGAGACCCAGTACTTC	CASSIFPGQQETQYF
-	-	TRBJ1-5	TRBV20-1	TGCAGTGCCGGAGGCGCCCGCGGGCTAGGCAATCAGCCCCAGCATTTT	CSAGGARGLGNQPQHF
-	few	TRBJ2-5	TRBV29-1	TGCAGCGTTGGTCAGACACAGGGAGAGACCCAGTACTTC	CSVGQTQGETQYF
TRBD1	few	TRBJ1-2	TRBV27	TGTGCCAGCAGTAGCACGGGACAGGTCCTTAACTATGGCTACACCTTC	CASSSTGQVLNYGYTF
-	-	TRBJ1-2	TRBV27	TGTGCCAGCAGTTCGACAGAGGATGGCTACACCTTC	CASSSTEDGYTF
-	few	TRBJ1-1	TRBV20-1	TGCAGTGCGAGGGACCTTTCGTCGATGGCTGAAGCTTTCTTT	CSARDLSSMAEAFF
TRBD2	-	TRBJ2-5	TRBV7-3	TGTGCCAGCAGCATGGGACTAGTGGAGACCCAGTACTTC	CASSMGLVETQYF
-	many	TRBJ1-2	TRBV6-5	TGTGCCAGCAGTTACGGCGGCCAGCGAGGCTACACCTTC	CASSYGGQRGYTF
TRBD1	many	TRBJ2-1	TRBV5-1	TGCGCCAGCAGCTCCGGGACAGGCACCTACAATGAGCAGTTCTTC	CASSSGTGTYNEQFF
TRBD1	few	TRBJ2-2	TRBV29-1	TGCAGCGTGCGACAGGGATGGCCCGGGGAGCTGTTTTTT	CSVRQGWPGELFF
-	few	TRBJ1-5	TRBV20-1	TGCAGTGCCTACCACTCGGGGAGCAATCAGCCCCAGCATTTT	CSAYHSGSNQPQHF
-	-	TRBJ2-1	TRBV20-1	TGCAGTGCTAGAGATACTGGCAACAATGAGCAGTTCTTC	CSARDTGNNEQFF
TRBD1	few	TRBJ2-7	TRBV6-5	TGTGCCAGCAGTTACGGGGACAGGGGGCCCGAGCAGTACTTC	CASSYGDRGPEQYF
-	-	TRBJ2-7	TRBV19	TGTGCCAGTAGTATATCTCGGTCACGACCATACGAGCAGTACTTC	CASSISRSRPYEQYF
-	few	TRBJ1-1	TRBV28	TGTGCCACCTACGAGAGACCCGCTCGGAACACTGAAGCTTTCTTT	CATYERPARNTEAFF
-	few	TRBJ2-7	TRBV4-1	TGCGCCAGCAGCCAAGTTGTGGGGCAGGGGAGCGACGAGCAGTACTTC	CASSQVVGQGSDEQYF
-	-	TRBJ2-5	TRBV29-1	TGCAGCGTTGAACAGGGGCGGGGAGAGACCCAGTACTTC	CSVEQGRGETQYF
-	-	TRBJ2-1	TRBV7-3	TGTGCCAGCAGCTTGTCGGCGGGGGCCCGATACAATGAGCAGTTCTTC	CASSLSAGARYNEQFF
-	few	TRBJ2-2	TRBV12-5	TGTGCTAGTGGTTTCCAGAGGACTTTGACCGGGGAGCTGTTTTTT	CASGFQRTLTGELFF
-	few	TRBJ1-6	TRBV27	TGTGCCAGCAGTTTTAGCTGGGATTCACCCCTCCACTTT	CASSFSWDSPLHF
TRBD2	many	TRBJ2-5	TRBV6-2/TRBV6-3	TGTGCCAGCAGTTTGCCAAGCGGGGGACCGATGGCCCAGTACTTC	CASSLPSGGPMAQYF
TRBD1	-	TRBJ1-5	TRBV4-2	TGTGCCAGCAGCCAAGCTACAGGCGGGACAGGGGTTCGACAGCCCCAGCATTTT	CASSQATGGTGVRQPQHF
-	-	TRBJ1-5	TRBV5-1	TGCGCCAGCAGCTTAGGGGGGGCCACCAACAATCAGCCCCAGCATTTT	CASSLGGATNNQPQHF
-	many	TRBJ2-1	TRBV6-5	TGTGCCAGCAGTTACGGAGTCCAGGGTGGGAATGAGCAGTTCTTC	CASSYGVQGGNEQFF
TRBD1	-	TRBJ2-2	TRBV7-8	TGTGCCAGCAGCACGGGACAGCTCTCCTGGGAGCTGTTTTTT	CASSTGQLSWELFF
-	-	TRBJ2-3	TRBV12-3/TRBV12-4	TGTGCCAGCAGTTCGACCAGGGGAGCAGATACGCAGTATTTT	CASSSTRGADTQYF
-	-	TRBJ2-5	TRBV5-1	TGCGCCAGCAGCTTGGATGTGGGGGCACAAGAGACCCAGTACTTC	CASSLDVGAQETQYF
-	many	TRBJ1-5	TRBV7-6	TGTGCCAGCAGCCTCCAGTCAGGATTCAATCAGCCCCAGCATTTT	CASSLQSGFNQPQHF
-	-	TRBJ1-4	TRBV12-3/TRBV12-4	TGTGCCAGCAGTTTAATCGGGAGGGAAAAACTGTTTTTT	CASSLIGREKLFF
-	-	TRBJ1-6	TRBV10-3	TGTGCCATCCAACAGGCCCTTGATTCACCCCTCCACTTT	CAIQQALDSPLHF
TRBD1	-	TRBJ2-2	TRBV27	TGTGCCAGCAGTCCTCGGGACAGGGGGGAATTGGGCACCGGGGAGCCGTTTTTT	CASSPRDRGELGTGEPFF
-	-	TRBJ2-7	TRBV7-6	TGTGCCAGCAGCGGGGGGAGTGGTTTCGGTCAGTACTTC	CASSGGSGFGQYF
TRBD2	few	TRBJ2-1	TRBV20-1	TGCAGTGCCACCCCCGGGGACCCCAATGACCGGGAGGCCTACAATCAGCAGTTCTTC	CSATPGDPNDREAYNQQFF
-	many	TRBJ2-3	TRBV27	TGTGCCAGCTCATTCGGGGGGCTGGATACGCAGTATTTT	CASSFGGLDTQYF
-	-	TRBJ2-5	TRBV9	TGTGCCAGCAGCGTAGATAGGACAGTTCAAGAGACCCAGTACTTC	CASSVDRTVQETQYF
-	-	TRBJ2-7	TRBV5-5	TGTGCCAGCAGCCAGGAGGGACAGAACTACGAGCAGTACTTC	CASSQEGQNYEQYF
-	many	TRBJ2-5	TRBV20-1	TGCAGTGCTAGATCCTTGAGCGTGGCCGGGGACATCCAAGAGACCCAGTACTTC	CSARSLSVAGDIQETQYF